This TCR beta chain emerged from a study of blood T cell repertoires in COVID-19. Study at large: Acute and convalescent COVID-19 specimens originated in the United States, Italy and Spain. PBMCs, B-cell-depleted T cells, or T cells provided the cDNA or gDNA that made up the material.

Germline loops: CDR1 MGHDK, CDR2 SYGVNS. The CDR3 sequence is 13 residues long. Trimming left V 1 base short and J 7 bases short, with 10 bases between. Per the original methods: Cell counts per sample came from amplifying reference gene primers. Only in-frame clones appear in the TCRdb table, and some are missing; sequencing was by immunoSEQ multiplex PCR. D and trimming come from the DNA, and the V and J calls and clone size come from that table. The sample has some 100,000 clones; 80% are singletons. The chain employs TRBV25-1 and TRBJ1-2; D not certain. The receptor comes from a human donor in a cohort sampled during active or convalescent COVID-19. Sequenced: peripheral blood. The CDR3 loop is CASSEFLRSGYTF. CDR3 nucleotide sequence: TGTGCCAGCAGTGAATTCTTGAGGTCTGGCTACACCTTC.